The rows below give T cell receptor beta chains drawn from one sample of a study of T cell responses to AZD1222 COVID-19 vaccine. Method: immunoSEQ multiplex PCR; TCRdb's copy keeps in-frame clones and lacks some. The profile shows 150,000 to 200,000 clones, 85% to 90% of them singletons. The sequencing here drew on peripheral blood, taken 28 days after the second AZD1222 dose. These receptors were obtained from an adult who received the AZD1222 COVID-19 vaccine. CDR3s include the opening cysteine and the closing phenylalanine or tryptophan. The D gene is left open where the match is weak. Rows may omit the clone size; those that give it use once, few, many or a size class.

>TRBV15|NA|NA|TRBJ2-3
CATSGGTDPNTDTQYF
TGTGCCACCAGCGGAGGGACGGATCCCAACACAGATACGCAGTATTTT
>TRBV20-1|TRBD1|NA|TRBJ2-7
CSASPQTGGSGEQYF
TGCAGTGCTAGTCCTCAGACAGGGGGCTCCGGCGAGCAGTACTTC
>TRBV18|TRBD1|NA|TRBJ1-6
CASSVQTGKDSPLHF
TGTGCCAGCTCAGTACAGACAGGGAAGGATTCACCCCTCCACTTT
>TRBV5-1|NA|NA|TRBJ2-6
CASSLAYQAVNVLTF
TGCGCCAGCAGCTTGGCCTATCAGGCCGTCAACGTCCTGACTTTC
>TRBV7-2|TRBD2|few|TRBJ2-2
CASSLVPAGSTGELFF
TGTGCCAGCAGCTTAGTACCAGCGGGAAGCACCGGGGAGCTGTTTTTT
>TRBV27|NA|few|TRBJ2-2
CASSLQTTGELFF
TGTGCCAGCAGTTTACAGACCACCGGGGAGCTGTTTTTT
>TRBV28|NA|NA|TRBJ1-2
CASSLPQTNYGYTF
TGTGCCAGCAGCCTGCCACAGACTAACTATGGCTACACCTTC
>TRBV6-5|NA|NA|TRBJ2-2
CASSYSGRGTGELFF
TGTGCCAGCAGTTATTCCGGGAGAGGCACCGGGGAGCTGTTTTTT
>TRBV11-2|TRBD2|NA|TRBJ2-7
CASSLGARLAVYEQYF
TGTGCCAGCAGCTTAGGGGCTAGACTAGCGGTCTACGAGCAGTACTTC
>TRBV19|TRBD2|NA|TRBJ2-1
CASSSGTSGYNEQFF
TGTGCCAGTAGTAGCGGGACTAGCGGTTACAATGAGCAGTTCTTC
>TRBV28|NA|NA|TRBJ2-1
CASSWTVNEQFF
TGTGCCAGCAGTTGGACTGTCAATGAGCAGTTCTTC
>TRBV28|NA|NA|TRBJ1-1
CASRGRRDTEAFF
TGTGCCAGCAGGGGACGCAGGGACACTGAAGCTTTCTTT
>TRBV18|TRBD2|few|TRBJ2-1
CASSPLTSGLSGNEQFF
TGTGCCAGCTCACCACTGACTAGCGGGCTTTCTGGGAATGAGCAGTTCTTC
>TRBV2|NA|NA|TRBJ2-1
CASSAGYVYNEQFF
TGTGCCAGCAGTGCAGGGTATGTCTACAATGAGCAGTTCTTC
>TRBV27|NA|NA|TRBJ2-7
CASSLSGSSYEQYF
TGTGCCAGCAGTTTAAGTGGGAGCTCCTACGAGCAGTACTTC
>TRBV28|NA|NA|TRBJ1-5
CASIEGNQPQHF
TGTGCCAGTATTGAGGGCAATCAGCCCCAGCATTTT
>TRBV4-2|NA|NA|TRBJ2-1
CASSPPEGPAYNEQFF
TGTGCCAGCAGCCCTCCCGAGGGGCCGGCCTACAATGAGCAGTTCTTC
>TRBV7-9|NA|few|TRBJ1-2
CASSGATRPYGYTF
TGTGCCAGCAGCGGAGCGACACGGCCCTATGGCTACACCTTC
>TRBV20-1|NA|few|TRBJ2-5
CSAGLQETQYF
TGCAGTGCGGGACTTCAAGAGACCCAGTACTTC
>TRBV3-1/TRBV3-2|TRBD2|NA|TRBJ2-7
CASSQAQGYSGRSPSYEQYF
TGTGCCAGCAGCCAAGCACAGGGTTATAGCGGGAGGTCCCCCTCCTACGAGCAGTACTTC
>TRBV19|NA|NA|TRBJ2-2
CASRVLPNTGELFF
TGTGCCAGTAGAGTCCTACCGAACACCGGGGAGCTGTTTTTT
>TRBV7-9|TRBD1|NA|TRBJ2-5
CASSPQGMRETQYF
TGTGCCAGCAGCCCACAGGGGATGAGAGAGACCCAGTACTTC
>TRBV3-1/TRBV3-2|NA|NA|TRBJ2-2
CASSPPGQLTRGELFF
TGTGCCAGCAGCCCCCCCGGACAGTTGACACGTGGGGAGCTGTTTTTT
>TRBV6-5|NA|NA|TRBJ2-2
CASRGGKTGELFF
TGTGCCAGCAGGGGGGGTAAAACCGGGGAGCTGTTTTTT
>TRBV19|TRBD1|NA|TRBJ1-4
CASRMDRGGEKLFF
TGTGCCAGTAGAATGGACAGGGGAGGCGAAAAACTGTTTTTT
>TRBV19|TRBD1|NA|TRBJ1-2
CASSTRDRGAQIGYTF
TGTGCCAGTAGTACCCGGGACAGAGGAGCCCAAATTGGCTACACCTTC
>TRBV6-5|NA|NA|TRBJ1-4
CASSSPGPAGNEKLFF
TGTGCCAGCAGTTCCCCCGGTCCCGCTGGTAATGAAAAACTGTTTTTT
>TRBV28|NA|NA|TRBJ1-4
CASSLIGGVRNATNEKLFF
TGTGCCAGCAGTTTAATTGGCGGGGTTAGAAACGCAACTAATGAAAAACTGTTTTTT
>TRBV10-3|TRBD1|NA|TRBJ2-1
CAISEWGGQGNNEQFF
TGTGCCATCAGTGAGTGGGGGGGACAGGGAAACAATGAGCAGTTCTTC
>TRBV28|NA|NA|TRBJ2-7
CASSPVSYEQYF
TGTGCCAGCAGTCCTGTCTCCTACGAGCAGTACTTC
>TRBV3-1/TRBV3-2|NA|NA|TRBJ2-2
CASSRGGSSNTGELFF
TGTGCCAGCAGCAGAGGGGGGTCCTCAAACACCGGGGAGCTGTTTTTT
>TRBV11-2|NA|NA|TRBJ2-7
CASSPTATYEQYF
TGTGCCAGCAGCCCGACAGCGACCTACGAGCAGTACTTC
>TRBV27|TRBD1|once|TRBJ2-1
CASSFLGGQVYNEQFF
TGTGCCAGCAGTTTCCTAGGGGGACAGGTCTACAATGAGCAGTTCTTC
>TRBV5-6|NA|NA|TRBJ1-5
CASRVWGLSNQPQHF
TGTGCCAGCAGGGTGTGGGGCCTAAGCAATCAGCCCCAGCATTTT
>TRBV4-1|NA|NA|TRBJ1-2
CASSQADGSYGYTF
TGCGCCAGCAGCCAAGCCGACGGTAGCTATGGCTACACCTTC
>TRBV7-7|TRBD1|NA|TRBJ2-5
CASSLGQGAGETQYF
TGTGCTAGCAGCCTGGGACAGGGGGCTGGAGAGACCCAGTACTTC
>TRBV3-1/TRBV3-2|TRBD2|NA|TRBJ2-5
CASSQDPPRSRLAGERETQYF
TGTGCCAGCAGCCAAGATCCGCCTCGATCCCGACTAGCGGGAGAACGGGAGACCCAGTACTTC
>TRBV4-3|TRBD2|NA|TRBJ2-1
CASSGTSGSYNEQFF
TGCGCCAGCAGCGGGACTAGCGGGAGCTACAATGAGCAGTTCTTC
>TRBV19|TRBD1|NA|TRBJ1-5
CASQGQLLNQPQHF
TGTGCCAGCCAGGGACAGCTCCTCAATCAGCCCCAGCATTTT
>TRBV7-6|TRBD2|NA|TRBJ2-7
CASSLGASGSPYEQYF
TGTGCCAGCAGCTTAGGAGCTAGCGGGTCGCCCTACGAGCAGTACTTC
>TRBV7-9|NA|NA|TRBJ1-1
CASNPDGGFGTEAFF
TGTGCCAGCAACCCCGACGGTGGGTTTGGCACTGAAGCTTTCTTT
>TRBV28|TRBD1|NA|TRBJ2-7
CASSSGQGLYEQYF
TGTGCCAGCAGTTCAGGACAGGGACTCTACGAGCAGTACTTC
>TRBV30|NA|NA|TRBJ1-6
CAWSVDSPLHF
TGTGCCTGGAGTGTAGATTCACCCCTCCACTTT
>TRBV28|TRBD1|NA|TRBJ2-7
CASSLPGQGAREQYF
TGTGCCAGCAGCTTACCGGGACAGGGGGCGCGGGAGCAGTACTTC
>TRBV4-3|NA|NA|TRBJ2-2
CASSPGSGTYTGELFF
TGCGCCAGCAGTCCAGGGTCCGGGACCTACACCGGGGAGCTGTTTTTT
>TRBV9|NA|NA|TRBJ2-5
CASSDLGRETQYF
TGTGCCAGCAGCGACCTGGGGCGGGAGACCCAGTACTTC
>TRBV19|NA|NA|TRBJ1-3
CASSMKTAGDTIYF
TGTGCCAGTAGTATGAAAACAGCCGGCGACACCATATATTTT
>TRBV16|TRBD1|NA|TRBJ2-7
CASSQGTGNEQYF
TGTGCCAGCAGCCAAGGGACAGGGAACGAGCAGTACTTC
>TRBV28|TRBD2|NA|TRBJ2-2
CASTPSGRTSGELFF
TGTGCCAGCACCCCTAGCGGGAGGACGAGCGGGGAGCTGTTTTTT
>TRBV6-2/TRBV6-3|NA|NA|TRBJ2-7
CASIPGTNVYEQYF
TGTGCCAGCATCCCCGGGACAAATGTCTACGAGCAGTACTTC
>TRBV6-5|NA|NA|TRBJ2-7
CASTSGFLSYEQYF
TGTGCCAGCACCTCCGGGTTCCTCTCCTACGAGCAGTACTTC
>TRBV5-1|NA|once|TRBJ2-6
CASSKWRQGSGANVLTF
TGCGCCAGCAGCAAATGGCGCCAGGGGTCTGGGGCCAACGTCCTGACTTTC
>TRBV5-1|NA|NA|TRBJ2-3
CASSLGGHTDTQYF
TGCGCCAGCAGCCTGGGGGGACACACAGATACGCAGTATTTT
>TRBV7-8|TRBD2|NA|TRBJ2-3
CASSSGRLAATDTQYF
TGTGCCAGCAGCTCCGGACGACTAGCGGCCACAGATACGCAGTATTTT
>TRBV5-1|TRBD1|NA|TRBJ1-4
CASSFPGQREKLFF
TGCGCCAGCAGCTTCCCGGGACAGCGAGAAAAACTGTTTTTT
>TRBV7-2|TRBD2|NA|TRBJ2-1
CASSLGGGRARNNEQFF
TGTGCCAGCAGCTTAGGAGGCGGGAGGGCCCGGAACAATGAGCAGTTCTTC
>TRBV11-2|NA|NA|TRBJ1-4
CASSIPQNEKLFF
TGTGCCAGCAGCATACCGCAAAATGAAAAACTGTTTTTT
>TRBV7-2|NA|few|TRBJ1-5
CASSLYISTQPQHF
TGTGCCAGCAGCCTTTACATCTCCACTCAGCCCCAGCATTTT
>TRBV6-2/TRBV6-3|NA|few|TRBJ1-5
CASSYSGRGGNNQPQHF
TGTGCCAGCAGTTACTCGGGAAGGGGGGGAAACAATCAGCCCCAGCATTTT